This paragraph covers one T cell receptor (beta chain) sequence. The target antigen is unknown. After re-calling the 5' RACE reads, TCRdb lists one entry per CDR3 protein, DNA absent. The table lists roughly 150,000 distinct CDR3 sequences, with approximately 1.2% in the top ten. This entry is derived from a study of monozygotic twins with inflammatory bowel disease. Broader study findings: Healthy co-twins exceeded IBD patients in TCRbeta diversity as measured by inverse Simpson. Repertoire likeness was no different across concordant and discordant twins, perhaps owing to restricted power.

Per germline, CDR1 GTSNPN and CDR2 SVGIG (reference sequence). The CDR3 runs to 15 residues. Per donor there was one draw, yielding a blood sample of 2 to 3 ml. The chain is built from TRBV30 and TRBJ2-1; TCRdb selects TRBD2, and the lack of DNA leaves this call unchecked. The sequence derives from a human donor with ulcerative colitis or Crohn's disease, or a healthy co-twin of an affected twin (not recorded which). Material: blood. The CDR3 reads CAFGATSGRVSEQFF.